This TCR beta chain was captured in a study of OX40 agonist ivuxolimab in advanced cancers. The overall study: The treatment was a fully human IgG2 OX40 agonist, ivuxolimab. Two cutaneous melanoma patients and one hepatocellular carcinoma patient, three in all, had partial responses. The study's findings and limits: The study found that CD8+ T cells averaged more expanded clones than CD4+.

The CDR3 runs to 13 residues. Germline values: CDR1 MNHEY, CDR2 SVGAGI. V was pared by 6 bases and J by 2 bases, with 11 bases between. To note about this clone: The antigen remains undetermined.

Profiled with immunoSEQ multiplex PCR; TCRdb holds only in-frame clones, not every one. Of tens of thousands of clones in the sample, approximately 87% were seen once. This specimen was CD4+ or CD8+ T cells sorted from blood, taken in a trial of the OX40 agonist ivuxolimab. The TCR originated in an adult with an advanced solid tumor such as melanoma, head and neck, liver or kidney cancer. The gene calls are TRBV6-5 and TRBJ2-7; D is perhaps TRBD1 (6 bases). The CDR3 here is CASSETGTYEQYF. As DNA, the CDR3 is TGTGCCAGCAGCGAGACAGGAACCTACGAGCAGTACTTC.